The sample holds many counts of the clone carrying this T cell receptor (beta chain). Conversion of TCR transcripts into cDNA relied on 5'RACE template switching, which added a universal primer site and UMIs. TCRdb redid the calling of the 5' RACE reads with MiXCR, one entry per CDR3 protein. The profile shows 30,000 or so distinct CDR3 sequences, 6% to 8% of them singletons. These data belong to a study of T cells after yellow fever vaccination. Notes on the study in general: It was a small share of clonotypes that appeared in both CD4 and CD8 compartments. Most clones from primary vaccination resurfaced after the booster (approximately 97% CD4, around 89% CD8). Repertoires obtained by FACS sorting could include abundant clonotypes that entered as contaminants from the bulk population.

The V and J ends lost 2 bases and 2 bases respectively, with 13 bases between them. This CDR3 is built from 15 residues. Material: PBMCs, either bulk or a sorted T-cell subset (CD4+, CD8+, memory, or dextramer-sorted; not recorded which), obtained on the day of the yellow fever booster vaccination. The chain links TRBV12-3 or TRBV12-4 to TRBJ2-7; D may be TRBD2 (6 bases). The clonotype was recovered from a man in his thirties or forties who received the YFV17D yellow fever vaccine. As DNA, the CDR3 is TGTGCCAGCAGTTTACAGGCTAGCGATACCTACGAGCAGTACTTC. It translates to CASSLQASDTYEQYF.